The clone carrying this T cell receptor (beta chain) showed up just once. Its target is unknown. TCRdb recomputed calls from the RT-PCR reads with MiXCR, one row per CDR3 protein. Found here are around 480,000 distinct CDR3 sequences, 16% of them singletons; the top ten hold approximately 3%. The entry originates in a study of response to subunit inactivated influenza vaccine. Study-level results: The authors suggested that few new T cells are recruited per seasonal influenza vaccination.

CDR1 is SGHNT and CDR2 is YYREEE in the germline V gene (reference sequence). With V trimmed by 3 bases and J by 2 bases, 3 bases remained unmatched. This CDR3 contains 14 residues. The TCR comes from a man aged 50-75 years who received an inactivated influenza vaccine. This chain joins TRBV5-4 and TRBJ2-3; TRBD2 agrees at 7 bases. Sequences were derived from CD4+ T cells sorted from PBMCs, sampled roughly 24 months after vaccination. Here the CDR3 reads CASSSGLNTDTQYF. The CDR3 bases are TGTGCCAGCAGCTCGGGACTAAACACAGATACGCAGTATTTT.